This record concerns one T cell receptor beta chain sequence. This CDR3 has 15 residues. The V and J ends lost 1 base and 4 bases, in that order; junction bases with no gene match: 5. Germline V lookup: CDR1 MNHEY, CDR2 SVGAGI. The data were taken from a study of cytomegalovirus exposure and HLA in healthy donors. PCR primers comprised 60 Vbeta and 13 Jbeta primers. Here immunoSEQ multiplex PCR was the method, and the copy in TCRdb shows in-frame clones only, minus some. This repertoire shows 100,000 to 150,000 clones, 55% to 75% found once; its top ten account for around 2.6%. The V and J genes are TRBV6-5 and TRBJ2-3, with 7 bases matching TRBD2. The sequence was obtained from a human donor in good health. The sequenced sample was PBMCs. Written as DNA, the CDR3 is TGTGCCAGCAGTTACTTTGCGGGGGTGGCAGATACGCAGTATTTT. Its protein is CASSYFAGVADTQYF.